This T cell receptor (beta chain) was captured in a study of shared clonotypes between healthy human individuals. The repertoire was sequenced with immunoSEQ multiplex PCR; TCRdb's copy has only in-frame clones and lacks some. The sample lists more than 1 million clones; about four fifths were seen once. Each of the donors was a healthy adult who was HIV-negative and had not had a recent acute infection or vaccination. Sequenced material: memory CD4+ T cells from PBMCs. Stated subset: CD45RA-negative fraction. This receptor was taken from a man aged 18 to 35 in good health. Some clones in this sample may be carry-over from other donors' samples.

The CDR3 DNA follows: TGTGCCAGCAGTTTATCGCCCCCCAGCGGGAGGGCCAAAGATACGCAGTATTTT. Its translation: CASSLSPPSGRAKDTQYF. J is TRBJ2-3 and V is TRBV27, with TRBD2 identical over 10 bases. Unmatched junction bases numbered 11, after V lost 0 bases and J lost 5 bases. The CDR3 spans 18 residues. Germline loops: CDR1 MNHEY, CDR2 SMNVEV (reference sequence).